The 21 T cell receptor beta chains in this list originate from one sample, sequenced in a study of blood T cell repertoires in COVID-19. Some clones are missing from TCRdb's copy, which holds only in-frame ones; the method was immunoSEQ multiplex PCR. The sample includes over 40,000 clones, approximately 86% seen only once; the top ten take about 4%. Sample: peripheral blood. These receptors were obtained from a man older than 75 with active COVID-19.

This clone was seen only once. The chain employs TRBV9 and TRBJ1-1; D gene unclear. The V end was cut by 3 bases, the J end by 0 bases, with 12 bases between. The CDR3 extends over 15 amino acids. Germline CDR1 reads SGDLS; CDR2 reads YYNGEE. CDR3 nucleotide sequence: TGTGCCAGCAGCGCAATGGGCCGTATGAACACTGAAGCTTTCTTT. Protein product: CASSAMGRMNTEAFF.

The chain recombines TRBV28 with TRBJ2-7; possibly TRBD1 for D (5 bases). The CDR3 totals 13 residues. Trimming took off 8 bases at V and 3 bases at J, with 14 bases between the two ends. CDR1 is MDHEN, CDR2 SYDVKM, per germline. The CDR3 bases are TGTGCCAGCCACGACAAGGGGATCTACGAGCAGTACTTC. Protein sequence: CASHDKGIYEQYF. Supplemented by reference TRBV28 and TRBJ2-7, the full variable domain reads DVKVTQSSRYLVKRTGEKVFLECVQDMDHENMFWYRQDPGLGLRLIYFSYDVKMKEKGDIPEGYSVSREKKERFSLILESASTNQTSMYLCASHDKGIYEQYFGPGTRLTVT.

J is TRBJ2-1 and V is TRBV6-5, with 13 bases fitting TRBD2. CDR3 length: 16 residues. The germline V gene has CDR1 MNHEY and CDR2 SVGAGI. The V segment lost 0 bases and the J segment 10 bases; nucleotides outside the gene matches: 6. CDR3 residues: CASSYSGTSGKGEQFF. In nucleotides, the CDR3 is TGTGCCAGCAGTTACTCCGGGACTAGCGGGAAGGGAGAGCAGTTCTTC.

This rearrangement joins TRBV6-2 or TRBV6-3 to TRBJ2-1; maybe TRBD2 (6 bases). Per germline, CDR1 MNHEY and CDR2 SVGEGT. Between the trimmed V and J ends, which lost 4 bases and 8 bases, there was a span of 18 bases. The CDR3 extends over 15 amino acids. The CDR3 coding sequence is TGTGCCAGCAGTTTCGGCCGCGGGCGGGAACATGAGCAGTTCTTC. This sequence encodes CASSFGRGREHEQFF.

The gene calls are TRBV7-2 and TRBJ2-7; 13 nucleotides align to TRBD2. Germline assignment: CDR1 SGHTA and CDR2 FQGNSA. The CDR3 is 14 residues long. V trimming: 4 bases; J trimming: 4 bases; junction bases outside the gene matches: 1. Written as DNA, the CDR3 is TGTGCCAGCAGCTCGGGACTAGCGGGGTACGAGCAGTACTTC. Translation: CASSSGLAGYEQYF. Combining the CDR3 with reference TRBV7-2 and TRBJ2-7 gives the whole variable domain GAGVSQSPSNKVTEKGKDVELRCDPISGHTALYWYRQSLGQGLEFLIYFQGNSAPDKSGLPSDRFSAERTGGSVSTLTIQRTQQEDSAVYLCASSSGLAGYEQYFGPGTRLTVT.

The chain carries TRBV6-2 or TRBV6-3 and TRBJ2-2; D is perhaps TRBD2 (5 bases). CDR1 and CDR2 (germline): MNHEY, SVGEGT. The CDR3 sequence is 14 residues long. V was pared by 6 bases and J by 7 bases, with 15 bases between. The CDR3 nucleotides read TGTGCCAGCAGCCCTCCACTAGACCTCGGGGAGCTGTTTTTT. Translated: CASSPPLDLGELFF.

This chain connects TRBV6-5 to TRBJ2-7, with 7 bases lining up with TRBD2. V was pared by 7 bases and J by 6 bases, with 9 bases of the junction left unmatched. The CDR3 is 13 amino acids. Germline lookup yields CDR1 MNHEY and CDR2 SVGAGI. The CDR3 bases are TGTGCCAGCAAGGGCAAGGGGAGGGGCGAGCAGTACTTC. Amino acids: CASKGKGRGEQYF.

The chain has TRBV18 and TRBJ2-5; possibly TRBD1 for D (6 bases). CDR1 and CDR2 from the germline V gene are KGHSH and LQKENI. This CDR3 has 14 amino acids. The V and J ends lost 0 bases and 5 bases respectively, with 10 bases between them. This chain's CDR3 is CASSPPGAPETQYF. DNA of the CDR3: TGTGCCAGCTCACCACCGGGGGCCCCGGAGACCCAGTACTTC.

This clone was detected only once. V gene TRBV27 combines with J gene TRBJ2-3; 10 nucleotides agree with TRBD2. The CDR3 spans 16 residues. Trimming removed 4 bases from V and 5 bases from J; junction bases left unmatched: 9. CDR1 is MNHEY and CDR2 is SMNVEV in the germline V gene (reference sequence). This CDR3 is CASSYTAGGTGDTQYF. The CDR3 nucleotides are TGTGCCAGCAGTTACACAGCGGGAGGGACGGGAGATACGCAGTATTTT.

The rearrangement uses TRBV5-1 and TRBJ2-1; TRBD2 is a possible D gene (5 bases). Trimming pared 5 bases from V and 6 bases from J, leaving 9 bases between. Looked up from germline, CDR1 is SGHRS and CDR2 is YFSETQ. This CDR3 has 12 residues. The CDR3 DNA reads TGCGCCAGCAGGGAGGACCCCAATGAGCAGTTCTTC. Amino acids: CASREDPNEQFF.

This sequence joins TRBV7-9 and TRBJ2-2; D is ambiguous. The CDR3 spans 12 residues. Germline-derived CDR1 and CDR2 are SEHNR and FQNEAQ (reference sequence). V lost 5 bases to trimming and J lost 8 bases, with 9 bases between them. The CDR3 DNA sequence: TGTGCCAGCAGCCCCCCGTTGGGGGAGCTGTTTTTT. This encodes CASSPPLGELFF.

CDR3 sequence: CASSPPQGLTEQFF. For the CDR3, the DNA is TGTGCCAGCAGTCCCCCACAGGGTCTAACTGAGCAGTTCTTC. The chain uses TRBV28 and TRBJ2-1; weak D call: TRBD1 (6 bases). Between the trimmed V and J ends, which lost 5 bases and 9 bases, there was a span of 17 bases. Looked up from germline, CDR1 is MDHEN and CDR2 is SYDVKM. The CDR3 totals 14 residues.

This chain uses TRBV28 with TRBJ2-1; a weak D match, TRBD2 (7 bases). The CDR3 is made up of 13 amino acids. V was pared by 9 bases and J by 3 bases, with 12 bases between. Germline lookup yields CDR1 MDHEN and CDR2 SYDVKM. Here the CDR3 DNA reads TGTGCCAGAGGGGGGGTGGACTACAATGAGCAGTTCTTC. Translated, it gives CARGGVDYNEQFF. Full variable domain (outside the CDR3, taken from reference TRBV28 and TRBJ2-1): DVKVTQSSRYLVKRTGEKVFLECVQDMDHENMFWYRQDPGLGLRLIYFSYDVKMKEKGDIPEGYSVSREKKERFSLILESASTNQTSMYLCARGGVDYNEQFFGPGTRLTVL.

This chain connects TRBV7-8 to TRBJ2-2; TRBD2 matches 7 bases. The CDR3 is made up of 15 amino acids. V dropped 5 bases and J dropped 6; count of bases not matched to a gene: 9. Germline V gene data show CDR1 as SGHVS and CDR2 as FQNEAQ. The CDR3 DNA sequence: TGTGCCAGCAGCCCGCGGCGGGAGATGGCCGGGGAGCTGTTTTTT. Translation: CASSPRREMAGELFF.

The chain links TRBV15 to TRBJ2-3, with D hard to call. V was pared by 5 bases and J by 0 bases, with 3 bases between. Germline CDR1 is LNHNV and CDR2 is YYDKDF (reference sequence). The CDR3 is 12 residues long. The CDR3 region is CATSRSTDTQYF. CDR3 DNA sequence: TGTGCCACCAGCCGTAGCACAGATACGCAGTATTTT.

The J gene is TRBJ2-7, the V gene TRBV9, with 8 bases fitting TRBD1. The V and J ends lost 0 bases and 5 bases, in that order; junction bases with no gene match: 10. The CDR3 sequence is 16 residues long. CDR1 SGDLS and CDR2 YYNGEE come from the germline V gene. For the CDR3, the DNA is TGTGCCAGCAGCGTAGCTGGCGCAGGGGGCCCCCACGAGCAGTACTTC. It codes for CASSVAGAGGPHEQYF.

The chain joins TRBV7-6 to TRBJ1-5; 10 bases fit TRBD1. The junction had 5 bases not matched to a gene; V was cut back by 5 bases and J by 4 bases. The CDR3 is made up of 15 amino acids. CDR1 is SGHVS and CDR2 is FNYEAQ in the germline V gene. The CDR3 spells CASSPGDRGNQPQHF. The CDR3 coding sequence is TGTGCCAGCAGCCCCGGGGACAGGGGAAATCAGCCCCAGCATTTT.

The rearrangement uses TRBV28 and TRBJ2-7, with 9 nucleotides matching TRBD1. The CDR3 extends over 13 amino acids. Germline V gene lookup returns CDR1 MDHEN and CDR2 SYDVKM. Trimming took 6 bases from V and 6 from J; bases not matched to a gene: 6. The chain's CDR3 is CASRDRDRAEQYF. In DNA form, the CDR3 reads TGTGCCAGCAGAGATAGGGACAGGGCCGAGCAGTACTTC.

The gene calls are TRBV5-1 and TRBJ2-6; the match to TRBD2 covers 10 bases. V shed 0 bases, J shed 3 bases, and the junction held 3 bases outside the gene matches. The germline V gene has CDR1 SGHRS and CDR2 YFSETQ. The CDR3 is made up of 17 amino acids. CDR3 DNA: TGCGCCAGCAGCTTGGGGGTAGCGGGAGGTGGGGCCAACGTCCTGACTTTC. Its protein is CASSLGVAGGGANVLTF.

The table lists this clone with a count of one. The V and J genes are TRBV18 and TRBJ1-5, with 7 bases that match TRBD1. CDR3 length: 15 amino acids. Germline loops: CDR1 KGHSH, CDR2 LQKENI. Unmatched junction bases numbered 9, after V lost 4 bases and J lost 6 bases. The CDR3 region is CASSLNYRGTQPQHF. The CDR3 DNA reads TGTGCCAGCTCACTTAATTACAGGGGAACTCAGCCCCAGCATTTT.

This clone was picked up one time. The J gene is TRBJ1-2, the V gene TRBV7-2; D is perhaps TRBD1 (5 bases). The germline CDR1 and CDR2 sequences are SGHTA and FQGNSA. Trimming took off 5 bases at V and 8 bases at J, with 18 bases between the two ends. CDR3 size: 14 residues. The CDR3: CASSQGPGDRGYTF. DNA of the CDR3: TGTGCCAGCAGCCAAGGGCCGGGGGATCGAGGCTACACCTTC.